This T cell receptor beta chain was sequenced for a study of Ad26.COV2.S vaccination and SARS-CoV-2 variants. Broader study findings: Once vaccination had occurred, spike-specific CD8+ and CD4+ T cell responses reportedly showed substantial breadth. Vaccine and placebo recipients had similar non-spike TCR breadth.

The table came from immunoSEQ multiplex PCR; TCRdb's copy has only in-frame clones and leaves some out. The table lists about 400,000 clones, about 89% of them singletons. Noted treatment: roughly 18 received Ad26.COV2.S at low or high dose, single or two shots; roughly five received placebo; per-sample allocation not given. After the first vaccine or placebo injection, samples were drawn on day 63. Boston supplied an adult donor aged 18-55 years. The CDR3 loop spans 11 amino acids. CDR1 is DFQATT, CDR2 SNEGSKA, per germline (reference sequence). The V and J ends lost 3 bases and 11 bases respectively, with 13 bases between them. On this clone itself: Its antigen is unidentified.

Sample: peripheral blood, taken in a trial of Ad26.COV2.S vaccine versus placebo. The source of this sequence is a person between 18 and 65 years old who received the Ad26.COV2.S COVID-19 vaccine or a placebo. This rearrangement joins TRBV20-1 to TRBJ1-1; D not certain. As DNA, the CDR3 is TGCAGTGCTAGTGGCGGGAAAACCGCTTTCTTT. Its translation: CSASGGKTAFF.